Following are 27 T cell receptor beta chains from one sample sequenced in a study of breast tumors, draining lymph nodes, adjacent tissues. Axillary draining lymph nodes of breast cancer patients supplied the node samples. TCRdb ran MiXCR on the multiplex PCR reads and lists one entry per CDR3 protein. Here the sample spans more than 200,000 distinct CDR3 sequences, about a third being singletons. Sequencing used axillary lymph node tissue. The receptors here all came from a female donor with breast cancer. Some clones in this sample may be carry-over from other donors' samples.

This clonotype has ten or more counts. V gene TRBV12-3 or TRBV12-4 combines with J gene TRBJ2-1; possible D gene TRBD2, 5 bases. This CDR3 comprises 15 residues. V was trimmed by 6 bases and J by 4 bases, leaving 16 bases between them. CDR3 in amino acids: CASSSDQGLYNEQFF. The CDR3 DNA sequence: TGTGCCAGCAGCTCCGACCAAGGACTTTACAATGAGCAGTTCTTC.

In its sample, this clonotype was seen once. One end of the junction fails to match germline, which may point to a read error. The chain links TRBV7-9 to TRBJ1-3; no firm D call. This CDR3 spans 13 amino acids. Germline lookup yields CDR1 SEHNR and CDR2 FQNEAQ (reference sequence). The CDR3 coding sequence is TGTGTCAGCACGACGGACTCTGGAAACACCATATATTTT. It is translated as CVSTTDSGNTIYF. The whole variable domain, filled in from reference TRBV7-9 and TRBJ1-3, reads DTGVSQNPRHKITKRGQNVTFRCDPISEHNRLYWYRQTLGQGPEFLTYFQNEAQLEKSRLLSDRFSAERPKGSFSTLEIQRTEQGDSAMYLCVSTTDSGNTIYFGEGSWLTVV.

J is TRBJ2-7 and V is TRBV7-9; TRBD2 matches at 9 bases. Germline CDR1 and CDR2: SEHNR and FQNEAQ (reference sequence). This CDR3 has 15 residues. Trimming took 6 bases from V and 2 from J; bases not matched to a gene: 8. DNA of the CDR3: TGTGCCAGCAGTCTAGCGGGACGGATCCCCTACGAGCAGTACTTC. Amino acid sequence: CASSLAGRIPYEQYF.

There are many counts of this clonotype. CDR3 bases: TGTGCCAGCAGCCCATCTAGCGGGAACGGTTACAATGAGCAGTTCTTC. This translates into CASSPSSGNGYNEQFF. The chain employs TRBV7-6 and TRBJ2-1; 9 nucleotides align to TRBD2. Germline V gives CDR1 SGHVS, CDR2 FNYEAQ. The length of the CDR3 is 16 residues. V lost 5 bases and J lost 4; bases outside the gene matches: 9.

This clonotype was counted at least ten times. This chain links TRBV20-1 with TRBJ2-1; 9 nucleotides line up with TRBD1. This CDR3 contains 15 residues. J lost 8 bases, V lost 1 base, and 9 bases had no gene match. Germline CDR1 and CDR2: DFQATT and SNEGSKA (reference sequence). CDR3 nucleotide sequence: TGCAGTGCTAGAGGGTGGGACAGGGATATTGATGAGCAGTTCTTC. Protein: CSARGWDRDIDEQFF.

This clonotype was detected many times. The genes are TRBV5-1 and TRBJ2-2; 9 nucleotides line up with TRBD2. CDR1 SGHRS and CDR2 YFSETQ come from the germline V gene. J gave up 6 bases and V 4 bases, and 10 bases lay outside the gene matches. The CDR3 is made up of 16 amino acids. CDR3 in DNA: TGCGCCAGCAGCGTAGATAGCGGGAGCTGGTCCGGGGAGCTGTTTTTT. This sequence encodes CASSVDSGSWSGELFF.

Of note for this clonotype: The final CDR3 position lacks the conserved phenylalanine or tryptophan, pointing to a likely read error. This rearrangement joins TRBV7-2 to TRBJ2-4; the D is unclear. The germline V gene has CDR1 SGHTA and CDR2 FQGNSA. The CDR3 extends over 14 amino acids. The V gene lost 2 bases and the J gene lost 1 base, with 6 bases spanning the gap. CDR3 residues: CASSLLLAKNIQYL. CDR3 DNA sequence: TGTGCCAGCAGCTTACTCCTGGCCAAAAACATTCAGTACCTC.

This chain connects TRBV2 to TRBJ2-7, with a possible D match to TRBD1 (6 bases). Per germline, CDR1 SNHLY and CDR2 FYNNEI. This CDR3 has 11 amino acids. V was pared by 10 bases and J by 3 bases, with 10 bases between. The CDR3 loop is CAIGQYYEQYF. The CDR3 bases are TGTGCCATCGGACAGTACTACGAGCAGTACTTC.

In its sample, this clonotype was seen many times. V is TRBV7-9 and J is TRBJ1-4; the match to TRBD1 covers 10 bases. Germline V lookup: CDR1 SEHNR, CDR2 FQNEAQ (reference sequence). Trimming removed 5 bases from V and 5 bases from J; junction bases left unmatched: 5. The CDR3 spans 15 residues. The CDR3 coding sequence is TGTGCCAGCAGCCCGGGACAGGGGCCGAATGAAAAACTGTTTTTT. This codes for CASSPGQGPNEKLFF.

This clonotype is a singleton in its sample. This may be a read error, as it is one base from a much larger clone. The chain recombines TRBV7-6 with TRBJ2-5; maybe TRBD2 (6 bases). CDR1 and CDR2 (germline): SGHVS, FNYEAQ. This CDR3 spans 15 amino acids. As DNA, the CDR3 is TGTGCCAGCAGCTTACACGGCGGGAATCAAGAGGCCCAGCACTTC. Its translation is CASSLHGGNQEAQHF.

This clonotype came up many times. The J gene is TRBJ2-2, the V gene TRBV2; D remains unclear. The CDR3 runs to 14 residues. Germline V gene sequence: CDR1 SNHLY, CDR2 FYNNEI. V lost 8 bases to trimming and J lost 1 base, with 11 bases between them. CDR3 DNA: TGTGCCAGCGGAGTTACCCAGAACACCGGGGAGCTGTTTTTT. This sequence encodes CASGVTQNTGELFF.

This clonotype was found many times. The gene calls are TRBV19 and TRBJ2-7; maybe TRBD2 (5 bases). The germline V and J ends were trimmed by 4 bases and 6 bases, with 16 bases remaining between them. This CDR3 comprises 14 residues. Germline CDR1 and CDR2: LNHDA and SQIVND (reference sequence). CDR3 amino acids: CASSNPGISFEQYF. CDR3 bases: TGTGCCAGTAGTAACCCGGGAATATCTTTCGAGCAGTACTTC.

This chain joins TRBV19 and TRBJ1-1, with D possibly being TRBD1 (5 bases). The germline V gene encodes CDR1 LNHDA and CDR2 SQIVND (reference sequence). CDR3 length: 13 residues. V dropped 9 bases and J dropped 4 bases, with 15 bases sitting between them. CDR3 sequence: CASLKPGGTEAFF. Written as DNA, the CDR3 is TGTGCCAGCCTAAAGCCCGGGGGCACTGAAGCTTTCTTT.

Details on this clonotype: A junction end diverges from the germline sequence, so it may reflect a read error. The chain has TRBV7-9 and TRBJ1-1, with a possible D match to TRBD1 (5 bases). This CDR3 comprises 16 residues. Germline V CDR1 and CDR2: SEHNR, FQNEAQ (reference sequence). CDR3 sequence: CASSSRFTGPNTGAFF. The CDR3 DNA sequence: TGTGCCAGCAGCTCCAGGTTCACAGGACCGAACACTGGAGCTTTCTTT.

This clonotype was detected ten times or more. The chain links TRBV6-1 to TRBJ2-1; 10 bases map to TRBD2. Germline V gives CDR1 MNHNS, CDR2 SASEGT. With V trimmed by 5 bases and J by 7 bases, 5 bases remained unmatched. The CDR3 loop spans 14 amino acids. In nucleotides, the CDR3 is TGTGCCAGCAGTTTGCTAGCGGGAGTAAATGAGCAGTTCTTC. Protein: CASSLLAGVNEQFF.

This clonotype came up many times. The chain carries TRBV19 and TRBJ1-2; 11 positions match TRBD1. The length of the CDR3 is 15 residues. V shed 10 bases, J shed 7 bases, and the junction held 14 bases outside the gene matches. CDR1 LNHDA and CDR2 SQIVND come from the germline V gene (reference sequence). CDR3 sequence: CATRSPGQGVSGYTF. CDR3 bases: TGTGCCACCCGATCTCCGGGACAGGGGGTTTCTGGCTACACCTTC. Together with reference TRBV19 and TRBJ1-2, the CDR3 gives the full variable domain: DGGITQSPKYLFRKEGQNVTLSCEQNLNHDAMYWYRQDPGQGLRLIYYSQIVNDFQKGDIAEGYSVSREKKESFPLTVTSAQKNPTAFYLCATRSPGQGVSGYTFGSGTRLTVV.

Points on this clonotype: The missing conserved phenylalanine or tryptophan at the end of this CDR3 makes a read error likely. The rearrangement joins TRBV9 to TRBJ2-5; 7 nucleotides line up with TRBD2. V gave up 3 bases and J gave up 5 bases; unmatched junction bases: 4. CDR3 length: 13 amino acids. Germline V lookup: CDR1 SGDLS, CDR2 YYNGEE. Written as DNA, the CDR3 is TGTGCCAGCAGCGGCAAGGGAGGGGAGACCCAGTACCCC. This sequence encodes CASSGKGGETQYP.

This clonotype was counted ten times or more. The chain carries TRBV5-1 and TRBJ1-5; maybe TRBD1 (6 bases). CDR1 and CDR2 from the germline V gene are SGHRS and YFSETQ. CDR3 size: 14 residues. Trimming pared 4 bases from V and 7 bases from J, leaving 15 bases between. CDR3 loop: CASSEQGGGQPQHF. The CDR3, as DNA: TGCGCCAGCAGCGAACAAGGAGGGGGGCAGCCCCAGCATTTT. The variable domain in full, completed from reference TRBV5-1 and TRBJ1-5, reads KAGVTQTPRYLIKTRGQQVTLSCSPISGHRSVSWYQQTPGQGLQFLFEYFSETQRNKGNFPGRFSGRQFSNSRSEMNVSTLELGDSALYLCASSEQGGGQPQHFGDGTRLSIL.

This clonotype was seen repeatedly, ten times or more. V and J are TRBV12-3 or TRBV12-4 and TRBJ1-2; 10 nucleotides agree with TRBD1. The CDR3 is made up of 15 amino acids. The V segment lost 5 bases and the J segment 4 bases; nucleotides outside the gene matches: 7. CDR3 sequence (DNA): TGTGCCAGCAGTCGCAGGGGACAGGGGAGCTATGGCTACACCTTC. This translates into CASSRRGQGSYGYTF.

This clonotype appeared many times. The chain combines TRBV5-1 with TRBJ2-5, with a weak D call TRBD2 (6 bases). Germline V gene data show CDR1 as SGHRS and CDR2 as YFSETQ. There are 15 residues in the CDR3. The V end was cut by 0 bases, the J end by 2 bases, with 11 bases between. In nucleotides, the CDR3 is TGCGCCAGCAGCTTGGTGCGGGAAATACAAGAGACCCAGTACTTC. Translating it yields CASSLVREIQETQYF.

This clonotype was counted ten times or more. V and J are TRBV9 and TRBJ2-1; 7 bases are a match to TRBD2. CDR1 and CDR2 from the germline V gene are SGDLS and YYNGEE. The CDR3 loop spans 15 amino acids. The V and J ends lost 4 bases and 9 bases, in that order; junction bases with no gene match: 13. As DNA, the CDR3 is TGTGCCAGCAGCCCCTGGACGGGAGGCCTTGGTGAGCAGTTCTTC. Encoded protein: CASSPWTGGLGEQFF.

This clonotype was recorded many times. This chain uses TRBV30 with TRBJ2-7, with 8 positions matching TRBD1. The CDR3 is 15 residues long. Per the germline V gene, CDR1 is GTSNPN and CDR2 is SVGIG (reference sequence). Germline trimming cut 0 bases from V and 6 bases from J; bases unmatched to any gene: 10. DNA for the CDR3: TGTGCCTGGAGTGTAGGGGGCAGGGGGCCTAGCGAGCAGTACTTC. Protein sequence: CAWSVGGRGPSEQYF.

This clonotype occurred many times. The chain combines TRBV5-8 with TRBJ2-7, with no clear D. From germline, CDR1 is SGHTS and CDR2 YDEGEE. Trimming stripped 1 base from V and 5 bases from J, with 13 bases between. The CDR3 length is 14 residues. The CDR3 region has the DNA TGTGCCAGCAGCTTGAGGAGCCCTGGCCACGAGCAGTACTTC. Translated: CASSLRSPGHEQYF.

This clonotype showed up many times. The V and J genes are TRBV19 and TRBJ1-1; 8 positions match TRBD1. With 3 bases clipped from V and 0 bases from J, the junction kept 6 bases outside the gene matches. CDR1 and CDR2 (germline): LNHDA, SQIVND (reference sequence). The CDR3 has 16 residues. Here the CDR3 reads CASSIMAGGLNTEAFF. The CDR3 DNA sequence: TGTGCCAGTAGTATTATGGCAGGGGGCCTGAACACTGAAGCTTTCTTT. The full variable domain, with the rest looked up from reference TRBV19 and TRBJ1-1, is DGGITQSPKYLFRKEGQNVTLSCEQNLNHDAMYWYRQDPGQGLRLIYYSQIVNDFQKGDIAEGYSVSREKKESFPLTVTSAQKNPTAFYLCASSIMAGGLNTEAFFGQGTRLTVV.

The rearrangement uses TRBV6-9 and TRBJ2-7, with 8 bases identical to TRBD1. The CDR3 contains 14 residues. Losses at the gene ends were 6 bases for V and 4 bases for J; bases not matched to a gene: 8. CDR1 is MNHGY and CDR2 is SVAAGI in the germline V gene. The CDR3 protein is CASRTGGGGYEQYF. In DNA form, the CDR3 reads TGTGCCAGCAGAACAGGGGGAGGCGGGTACGAGCAGTACTTC.

This clonotype was recorded many times. The chain recombines TRBV2 with TRBJ1-4; no reliable D call. Trimming removed 3 bases at V and 4 bases at J, with 12 bases between. Germline CDR1 SNHLY, CDR2 FYNNEI. The CDR3 is 15 amino acids. CDR3 bases: TGTGCCAGCAGTGAGGCGGCCACCTATAATGAAAAACTGTTTTTT. It translates to CASSEAATYNEKLFF. The full variable domain, in which reference TRBV2 and TRBJ1-4 provide the parts outside the CDR3, is EPEVTQTPSHQVTQMGQEVILRCVPISNHLYFYWYRQILGQKVEFLVSFYNNEISEKSEIFDDQFSVERPDGSNFTLKIRSTKLEDSAMYFCASSEAATYNEKLFFGSGTQLSVL.

In regard to this clonotype: A junction boundary mismatches the germline segment, possibly from a read error. The chain links TRBV6-5 to TRBJ1-6; D is uncertain. The CDR3 runs to 13 residues. The V gene's germline CDR1 is MNHEY and CDR2 SVGAGI. The CDR3, as DNA: TGTGCCAACAGTTACGAAGGAAGTTCACCCCTCCACTTT. Translation gives CANSYEGSSPLHF.